This entry lists 17 T cell receptor beta chains sequenced from one sample in a study of spatial heterogeneity in lung cancer. The time point is: sample taken at primary tumor resection. General study points: In tumors, expanded intratumoral alpha and beta TCR counts tracked mutation counts.

Their cognate antigens are unknown. TCRdb itself ran the 5' RACE reads through MiXCR, one entry per CDR3 protein. The sample lists about 18,000 distinct CDR3 sequences, 6% to 9% seen once, with approximately 25% in the top ten. The input for sequencing was lung tumor tissue, taken at surgery. The source is a male donor with early-stage non-small cell lung cancer.

This clonotype was counted at least ten times. The V gene is TRBV2, the J gene TRBJ2-3; TRBD2 matches at 7 bases. J gave up 1 base and V 3 bases, and 1 base lay outside the gene matches. From germline, CDR1 is SNHLY and CDR2 FYNNEI. This CDR3 comprises 14 residues. The CDR3 loop reads CASSEGGGTDTQYF. CDR3 bases: TGTGCCAGCAGTGAGGGGGGGGGCACAGATACGCAGTATTTT.

The rearrangement uses TRBV12-5 and TRBJ2-2; 9 bases are a match to TRBD2. V shed 6 bases, J shed 4 bases, and the junction held 9 bases outside the gene matches. The CDR3 sequence is 16 residues long. Germline V CDR1 and CDR2: LGHNT, FRNRAP. This CDR3 is CASGRSGGPSTGELFF. Written as DNA, the CDR3 is TGTGCTAGTGGCCGAAGCGGGGGGCCCAGCACCGGGGAGCTGTTTTTT.

This clonotype has a handful of counts. CDR3 nucleotides: TGCGCCAGCAGCCAGGCGGGACAGAGCAAAAACATTCAGTACTTC. Residues: CASSQAGQSKNIQYF. The chain couples TRBV4-1 to TRBJ2-4; TRBD1 is a possible D gene (7 bases). V lost 3 bases and J lost 3, with 12 bases in between. The CDR3 consists of 15 residues. Germline CDR1 MGHRA, CDR2 YSYEKL.

This clonotype was picked up many times. V is TRBV28 and J is TRBJ2-1; a weak D match, TRBD2 (6 bases). Germline V lookup: CDR1 MDHEN, CDR2 SYDVKM. The CDR3 extends over 13 amino acids. V was trimmed by 6 bases and J by 0 bases, leaving 6 bases between them. The CDR3 reads CASRGGSYNEQFF. The CDR3 nucleotides read TGTGCCAGCAGGGGAGGCTCCTACAATGAGCAGTTCTTC.

This clonotype was seen a handful of times. The J gene is TRBJ1-5, the V gene TRBV28, with D possibly matching TRBD1 (6 bases). Germline CDR1 and CDR2: MDHEN and SYDVKM. The CDR3 loop spans 13 amino acids. V lost 5 bases and J lost 11, with 16 bases in between. CDR3 coding DNA: TGTGCCAGCAGTCCGGACAGCCCCAATGCCCAGCATTTT. It is translated as CASSPDSPNAQHF.

The table lists this clonotype with a few counts. This chain uses TRBV9 with TRBJ2-2, with D perhaps assigned TRBD1 or TRBD2 (6 bases each). Trimming took 2 bases from V and 4 from J, leaving 12 bases between them. This CDR3 has 15 residues. Germline CDR1 and CDR2: SGDLS and YYNGEE. This CDR3 reads CASSVGGRSTGELFF. CDR3 nucleotide sequence: TGTGCCAGCAGCGTTGGGGGGCGCAGCACCGGGGAGCTGTTTTTT.

In its sample, this clonotype was seen many times. This chain joins TRBV2 and TRBJ2-1, with 10 bases matching TRBD2. The junction had 7 bases not matched to a gene; V was cut back by 4 bases and J by 16 bases. The length of the CDR3 is 12 residues. Germline CDR1 is SNHLY and CDR2 is FYNNEI. In DNA, the CDR3 is TGTGCCAGCAGTGTACCTAGCGGGGGCCCTTTCTTC. It codes for CASSVPSGGPFF.

Many counts were recorded for this clonotype. The V gene is TRBV23-1, the J gene TRBJ1-5; TRBD1 matches at 7 bases. TRBV23-1 is labeled an ORF, and its function is uncertain. This CDR3 spans 14 amino acids. V lost 4 bases and J lost 5; bases outside the gene matches: 5. This CDR3 reads CASSPDREDQPQHF. The CDR3 DNA is TGCGCCAGCAGTCCCGACAGGGAGGATCAGCCCCAGCATTTT.

This clonotype was seen repeatedly, ten times or more. V usage is TRBV20-1 and J usage is TRBJ2-2, with D unresolved. The CDR3 has 13 amino acids. Germline V gene data show CDR1 as DFQATT and CDR2 as SNEGSKA (reference sequence). V was cut by 3 bases and J by 5 bases, with 10 bases left in between. This CDR3 reads CSARQTATGELFF. The CDR3, as DNA: TGCAGTGCTAGGCAGACTGCAACCGGGGAGCTGTTTTTT.

This clonotype is judged medium-sized. This chain joins TRBV19 and TRBJ1-2, with 8 nucleotides matching TRBD1. CDR3 length equals 14 residues. The germline CDR1 and CDR2 sequences are LNHDA and SQIVND (reference sequence). Germline trimming cut 7 bases from V and 4 bases from J; bases unmatched to any gene: 8. The CDR3 nucleotides are TGTGCCAGTACCAATAGCGGACAGGGCTATGGCTACACCTTC. Encoded protein: CASTNSGQGYGYTF.

This clonotype showed up many times. The gene calls are TRBV7-2 and TRBJ2-2; D unclear. CDR1 SGHTA and CDR2 FQGNSA come from the germline V gene. The CDR3 is made up of 16 amino acids. V dropped 1 base and J dropped 1 base, with 10 bases sitting between them. The CDR3 loop is CASSLGQTLNTGELFF. The CDR3 region has the DNA TGTGCCAGCAGCTTAGGCCAGACTCTGAACACCGGGGAGCTGTTTTTT.

In its sample, this clonotype was seen many times. The chain carries TRBV5-1 and TRBJ2-7, with 7 bases lining up with TRBD1. CDR1 is SGHRS and CDR2 is YFSETQ in the germline V gene. The CDR3 contains 15 residues. V was clipped by 0 bases and J by 4 bases; unmatched bases: 7. CDR3 residues: CASSLGDRNRYEQYF. The CDR3 DNA follows: TGCGCCAGCAGCTTGGGGGACAGAAACCGGTACGAGCAGTACTTC.

The chain combines TRBV5-4 with TRBJ2-7; TRBD2 agrees at 12 bases. Germline V CDR1 and CDR2: SGHNT, YYREEE (reference sequence). Germline trimming cut 3 bases from V and 4 bases from J; bases unmatched to any gene: 5. CDR3 length equals 15 residues. CDR3 sequence: CASSSGLAGLYEQYF. In DNA form, the CDR3 reads TGTGCCAGCAGCTCCGGACTAGCGGGGCTATACGAGCAGTACTTC.

This clonotype was seen a few times. The chain employs TRBV5-1 and TRBJ2-3; tentatively, D is TRBD1 or TRBD2 (5 bases each). Germline V gene lookup returns CDR1 SGHRS and CDR2 YFSETQ. The CDR3 totals 15 residues. The V gene lost 0 bases and the J gene lost 3 bases, with 11 bases spanning the gap. CDR3 sequence: CASSLAGAGTDTQYF. CDR3 nucleotides: TGCGCCAGCAGCTTGGCCGGGGCTGGTACAGATACGCAGTATTTT.

This clonotype has a handful of counts. The chain links TRBV18 to TRBJ1-4, with 12 bases aligning to TRBD1. J lost 6 bases, V lost 6 bases, and 11 bases had no gene match. The CDR3 contains 17 residues. Per germline, CDR1 KGHSH and CDR2 LQKENI. CDR3 sequence: CASSHRDRGQVDEKLFF. The CDR3 nucleotides read TGTGCCAGCTCCCACCGGGACAGGGGGCAAGTGGATGAAAAACTGTTTTTT. Variable domain in full (rest from reference TRBV18 and TRBJ1-4): NAGVMQNPRHLVRRRGQEARLRCSPMKGHSHVYWYRQLPEEGLKFMVYLQKENIIDESGMPKERFSAEFPKEGPSILRIQQVVRGDSAAYFCASSHRDRGQVDEKLFFGSGTQLSVL.

In its sample, this clonotype was seen many times. The chain recombines TRBV10-2 with TRBJ2-7; TRBD1 agrees at 11 bases. The CDR3 covers 16 residues. After removal of 1 base from V and 2 bases from J, the junction contained 4 bases not matched to a gene. Germline V gives CDR1 WSHSY, CDR2 SAAADI. The CDR3 region has the DNA TGCGCCAGCAGTGAGTTTAAGGGACAGGGGGCCTACGAGCAGTACTTC. Encoded protein: CASSEFKGQGAYEQYF.

Many counts were recorded for this clonotype. The J gene is TRBJ2-2, the V gene TRBV7-3; 8 nucleotides agree with TRBD2. J was trimmed by 4 bases and V by 0 bases; bases with no gene match: 7. The CDR3 is made up of 17 amino acids. Per the germline V gene, CDR1 is SGHTA and CDR2 is FQGTGA. The CDR3 nucleotides read TGTGCCAGCAGCTTAACCGCGGGGGGCCGTAGCACCGGGGAGCTGTTTTTT. It yields the protein CASSLTAGGRSTGELFF.